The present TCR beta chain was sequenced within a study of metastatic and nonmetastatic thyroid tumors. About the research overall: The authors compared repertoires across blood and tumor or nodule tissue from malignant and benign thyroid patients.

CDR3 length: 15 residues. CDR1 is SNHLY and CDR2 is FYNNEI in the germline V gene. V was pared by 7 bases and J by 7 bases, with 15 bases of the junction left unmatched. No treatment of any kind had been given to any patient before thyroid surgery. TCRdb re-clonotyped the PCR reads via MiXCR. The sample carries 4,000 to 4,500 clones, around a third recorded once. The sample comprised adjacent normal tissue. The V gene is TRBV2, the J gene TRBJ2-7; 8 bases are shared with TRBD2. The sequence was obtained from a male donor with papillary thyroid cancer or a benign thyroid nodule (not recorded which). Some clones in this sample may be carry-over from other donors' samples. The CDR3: CASTLIAGRLSEQYF. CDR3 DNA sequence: TGTGCCAGCACTCTAATAGCGGGAAGATTATCGGAGCAGTACTTC.